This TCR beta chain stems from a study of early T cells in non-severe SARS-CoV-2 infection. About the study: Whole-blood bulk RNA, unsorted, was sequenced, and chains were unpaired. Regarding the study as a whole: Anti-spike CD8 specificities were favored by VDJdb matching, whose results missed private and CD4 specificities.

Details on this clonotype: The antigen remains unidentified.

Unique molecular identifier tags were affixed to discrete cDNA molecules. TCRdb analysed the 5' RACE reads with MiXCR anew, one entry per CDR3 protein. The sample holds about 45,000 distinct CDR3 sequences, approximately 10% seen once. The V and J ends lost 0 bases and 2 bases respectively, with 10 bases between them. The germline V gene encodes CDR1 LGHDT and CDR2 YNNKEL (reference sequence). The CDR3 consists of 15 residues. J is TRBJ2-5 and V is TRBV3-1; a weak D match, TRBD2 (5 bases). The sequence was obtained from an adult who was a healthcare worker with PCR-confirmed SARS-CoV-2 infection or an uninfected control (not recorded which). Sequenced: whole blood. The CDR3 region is CASSQDVSGQETQYF. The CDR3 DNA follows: TGTGCCAGCAGCCAAGATGTGTCGGGGCAAGAGACCCAGTACTTC.